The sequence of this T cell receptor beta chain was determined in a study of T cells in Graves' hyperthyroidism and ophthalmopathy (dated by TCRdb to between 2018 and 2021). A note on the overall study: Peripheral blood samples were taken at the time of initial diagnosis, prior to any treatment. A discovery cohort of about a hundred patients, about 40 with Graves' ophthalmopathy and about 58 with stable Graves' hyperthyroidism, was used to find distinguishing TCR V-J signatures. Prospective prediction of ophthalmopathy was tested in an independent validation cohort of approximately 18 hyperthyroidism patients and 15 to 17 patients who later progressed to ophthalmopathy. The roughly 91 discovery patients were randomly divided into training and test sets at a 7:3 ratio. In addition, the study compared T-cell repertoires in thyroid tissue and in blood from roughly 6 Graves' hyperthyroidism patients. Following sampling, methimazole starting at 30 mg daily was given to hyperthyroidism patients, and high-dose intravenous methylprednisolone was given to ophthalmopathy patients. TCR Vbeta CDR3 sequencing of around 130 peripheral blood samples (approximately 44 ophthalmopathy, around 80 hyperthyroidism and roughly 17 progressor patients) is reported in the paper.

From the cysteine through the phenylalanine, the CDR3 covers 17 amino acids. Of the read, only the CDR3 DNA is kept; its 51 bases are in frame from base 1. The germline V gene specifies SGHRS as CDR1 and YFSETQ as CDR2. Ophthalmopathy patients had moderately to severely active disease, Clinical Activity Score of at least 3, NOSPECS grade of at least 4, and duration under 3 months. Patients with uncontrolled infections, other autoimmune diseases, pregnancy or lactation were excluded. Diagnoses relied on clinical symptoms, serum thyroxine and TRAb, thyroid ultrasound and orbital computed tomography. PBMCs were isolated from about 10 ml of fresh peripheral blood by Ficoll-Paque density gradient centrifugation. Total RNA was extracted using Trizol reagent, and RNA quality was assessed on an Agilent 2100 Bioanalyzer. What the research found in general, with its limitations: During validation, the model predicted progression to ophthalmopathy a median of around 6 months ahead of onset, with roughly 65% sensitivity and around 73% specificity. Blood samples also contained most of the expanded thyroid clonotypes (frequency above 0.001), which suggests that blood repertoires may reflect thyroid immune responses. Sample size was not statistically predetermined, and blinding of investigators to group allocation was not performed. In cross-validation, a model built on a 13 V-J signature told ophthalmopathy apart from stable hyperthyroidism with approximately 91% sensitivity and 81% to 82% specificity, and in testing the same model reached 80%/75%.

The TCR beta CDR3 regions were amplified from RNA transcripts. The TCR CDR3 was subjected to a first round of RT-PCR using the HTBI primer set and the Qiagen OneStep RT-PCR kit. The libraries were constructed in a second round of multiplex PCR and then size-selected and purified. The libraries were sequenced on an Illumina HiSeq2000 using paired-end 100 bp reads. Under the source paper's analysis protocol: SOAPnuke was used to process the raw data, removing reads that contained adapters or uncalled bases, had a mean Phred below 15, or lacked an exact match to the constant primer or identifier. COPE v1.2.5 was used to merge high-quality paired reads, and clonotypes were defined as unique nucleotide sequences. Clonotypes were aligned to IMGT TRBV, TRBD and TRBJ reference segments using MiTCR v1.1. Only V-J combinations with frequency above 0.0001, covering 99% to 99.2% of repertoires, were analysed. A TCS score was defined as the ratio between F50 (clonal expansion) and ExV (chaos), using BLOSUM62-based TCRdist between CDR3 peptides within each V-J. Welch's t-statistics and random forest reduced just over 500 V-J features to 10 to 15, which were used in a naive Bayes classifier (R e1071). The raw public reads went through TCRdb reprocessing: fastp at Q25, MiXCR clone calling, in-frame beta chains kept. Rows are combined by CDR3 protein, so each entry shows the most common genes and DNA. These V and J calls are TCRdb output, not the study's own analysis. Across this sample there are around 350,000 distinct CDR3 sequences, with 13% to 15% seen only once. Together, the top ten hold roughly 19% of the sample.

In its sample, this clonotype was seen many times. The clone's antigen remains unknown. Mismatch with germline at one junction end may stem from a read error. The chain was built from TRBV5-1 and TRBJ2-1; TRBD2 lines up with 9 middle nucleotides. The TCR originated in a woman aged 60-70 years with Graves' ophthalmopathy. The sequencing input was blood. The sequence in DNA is TGCGCCAGCAGCTTGGGGGCGGGAGGGCCCTCCGACAATGAGCAGTTCTTC. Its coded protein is CASSLGAGGPSDNEQFF.